The clone carrying this T cell receptor beta chain was recorded a few times. Its antigen is undetermined. The CDR3 runs 11 residues. The V and J ends lost 5 bases and 4 bases respectively, with 6 bases between them. Germline V gene lookup returns CDR1 SNHLY and CDR2 FYNNEI. This table comes from immunoSEQ multiplex PCR, and its TCRdb copy is limited to in-frame clones, with some not included. This sample has some 25,000 clones, with 88% found just once. This sample is part of a study of T cells in localized non-small cell lung cancer. Whole-study results and caveats: Uninvolved neighboring lung showed the greatest T cell clonality, exceeding tumor. A median of roughly 52 of the top 100 tumor clones appeared in adjacent lung, which was paired and uninvolved. Without multi-region sequencing, intratumor heterogeneity could not be excluded. An association was observed between higher blood T cell density and longer overall survival.

The gene calls are TRBV2 and TRBJ2-7, with TRBD2 as a possible D gene (5 bases). The input for sequencing was peripheral blood mononuclear cells, taken before any cancer treatment. This sequence was found in a woman aged 35 to 70 with stage III lung adenocarcinoma. The CDR3 bases are TGTGCCAGCAGTCGGGGTTACGAGCAGTACTTC. The encoded protein is CASSRGYEQYF. Filled out from reference TRBV2 and TRBJ2-7, the complete variable domain reads EPEVTQTPSHQVTQMGQEVILRCVPISNHLYFYWYRQILGQKVEFLVSFYNNEISEKSEIFDDQFSVERPDGSNFTLKIRSTKLEDSAMYFCASSRGYEQYFGPGTRLTVT.